This TCR beta chain was documented in a study of T cell responses to AZD1222 COVID-19 vaccine. Study-level results: CD4 TCRs associated with vaccination spanned spike, dominating at 160-218 and 743-854.

The sample holds one count of this clone. Antigen: not known. Using immunoSEQ multiplex PCR, the repertoire was profiled, and TCRdb retains in-frame clones only, with some absent. The sample includes 55,000 to 80,000 clones, less than 90% of them seen just once. V lost 8 bases, J lost 6 bases, and 12 bases lay in between. The germline CDR1 and CDR2 sequences are KGHSH and LQKENI. The CDR3 loop spans 12 amino acids. The sequenced sample was peripheral blood, obtained on day 0 of AZD1222 vaccination. This chain links TRBV18 with TRBJ2-3; D may match TRBD1 or TRBD2 (5 bases each). The clonotype was recovered from an adult in good health. The CDR3 DNA reads TGTGCCAGCCCGGGGCCCGACGATACGCAGTATTTT. Translating it yields CASPGPDDTQYF.